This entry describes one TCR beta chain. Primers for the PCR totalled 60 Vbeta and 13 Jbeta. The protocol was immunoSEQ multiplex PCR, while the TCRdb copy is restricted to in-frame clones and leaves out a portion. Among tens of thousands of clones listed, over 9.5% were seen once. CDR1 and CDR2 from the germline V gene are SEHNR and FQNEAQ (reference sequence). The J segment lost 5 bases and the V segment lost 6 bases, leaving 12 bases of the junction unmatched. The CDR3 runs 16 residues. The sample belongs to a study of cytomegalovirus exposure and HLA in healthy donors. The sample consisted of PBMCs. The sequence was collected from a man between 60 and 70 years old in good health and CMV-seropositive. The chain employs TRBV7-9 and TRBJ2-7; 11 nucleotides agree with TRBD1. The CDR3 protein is CASRPPGQGGEDEQYF. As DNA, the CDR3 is TGTGCCAGCAGGCCCCCGGGACAGGGGGGAGAGGACGAGCAGTACTTC.